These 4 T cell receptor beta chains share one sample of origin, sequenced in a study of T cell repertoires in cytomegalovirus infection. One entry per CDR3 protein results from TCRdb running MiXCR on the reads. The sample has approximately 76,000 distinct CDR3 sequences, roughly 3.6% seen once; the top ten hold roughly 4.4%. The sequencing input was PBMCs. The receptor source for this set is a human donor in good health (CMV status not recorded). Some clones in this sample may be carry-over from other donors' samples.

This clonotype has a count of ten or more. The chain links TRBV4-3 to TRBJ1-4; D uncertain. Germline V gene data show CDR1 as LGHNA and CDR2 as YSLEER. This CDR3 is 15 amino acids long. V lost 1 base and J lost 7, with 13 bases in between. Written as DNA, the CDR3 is TGCGCCAGCAGCCAAGTACCGGGTACGGGTGAAAAACTGTTTTTT. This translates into CASSQVPGTGEKLFF.

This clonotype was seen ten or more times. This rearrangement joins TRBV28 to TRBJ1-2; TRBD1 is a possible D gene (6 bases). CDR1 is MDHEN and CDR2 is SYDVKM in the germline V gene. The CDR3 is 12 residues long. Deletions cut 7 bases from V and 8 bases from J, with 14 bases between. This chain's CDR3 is CASKEGGGGYTF. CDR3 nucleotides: TGTGCCAGCAAGGAGGGGGGGGGAGGCTACACCTTC.

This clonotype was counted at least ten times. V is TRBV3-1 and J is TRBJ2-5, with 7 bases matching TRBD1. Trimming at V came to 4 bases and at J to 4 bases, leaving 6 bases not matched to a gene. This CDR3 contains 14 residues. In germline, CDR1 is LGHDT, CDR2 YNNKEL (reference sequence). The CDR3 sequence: CASSPTYRGETQYF. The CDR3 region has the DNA TGTGCCAGCAGCCCGACCTACAGGGGAGAGACCCAGTACTTC.

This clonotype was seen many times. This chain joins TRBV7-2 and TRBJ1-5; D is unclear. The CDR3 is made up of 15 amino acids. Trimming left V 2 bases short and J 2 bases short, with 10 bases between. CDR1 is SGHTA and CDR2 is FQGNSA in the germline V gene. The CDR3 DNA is TGTGCCAGCAGCTTACACTCCGTGGGCAATCAGCCCCAGCATTTT. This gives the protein CASSLHSVGNQPQHF.